These 4 T cell receptor beta chains originate from one sample sequenced in a study of molecular identifiers for immune sequencing clone quantification (dated by TCRdb to the late 2010s). Library preparation was by PCR. The sequencer was a NextSeq 500. Clones were called with MiXCR by TCRdb after fastp trimmed the public reads at Q25, and only in-frame beta chains were retained. CDR3 protein sequences are deduplicated, and each keeps its most common genes and DNA. For this sample the table gives approximately 550,000 distinct CDR3 sequences, of which 25% were detected only once. Approximately 0.8% of the sample lies in the top ten. The specimen sequenced was naive CD8+ T cells from blood, with Jurkat cell RNA spiked in. Read against the paper, the sample's cell subset or site label means: FACS-sorted CD8+CD4-CCR7+CD45RA+ naive T cells. Receptor source: a human donor in good health. Some libraries in this study had Jurkat cell RNA spiked in.

Details on this clonotype: A much larger clone sits a single nucleotide away, making a read error possible. The CDR3 loop reads CAWSWGTEAFF. The CDR3 DNA reads as TGTGCCTGGAGTTGGGGGACTGAAGCTTTCTTT. The chain joins TRBV30 to TRBJ1-1; possible D gene TRBD1, 5 bases. CDR3 length: 11 amino acids. V dropped 2 bases and J dropped 5 bases, with 6 bases sitting between them. The germline gives CDR1 GTSNPN, CDR2 SVGIG (reference sequence).

This clonotype was found many times. The chain recombines TRBV5-5 with TRBJ2-7; TRBD1 aligns across 7 bases. The CDR3 has 14 amino acids. Trimming took 1 base from V and 4 from J; bases not matched to a gene: 5. Germline CDR1 reads SGHKS; CDR2 reads YYEKEE (reference sequence). The CDR3 coding sequence is TGTGCCAGCAGCTTGCACAGGGGTGGATACGAGCAGTACTTC. Protein product: CASSLHRGGYEQYF.

The chain uses TRBV29-1 and TRBJ2-7; weak D call: TRBD2 (5 bases). The V gene lost 6 bases and the J gene lost 2 bases, with 14 bases spanning the gap. The CDR3 loop spans 13 amino acids. Germline CDR1 is SQVTM and CDR2 is ANQGSEA. CDR3 nucleotide sequence: TGCAGCGTCGCAGAGGGTTTGCCCTACGAGCAGTACTTC. This encodes CSVAEGLPYEQYF.

This clonotype was seen only a few times. V usage is TRBV6-4 and J usage is TRBJ1-1; D perhaps matches TRBD1 (5 bases). Germline CDR1 reads MRHNA; CDR2 reads SNTAGT. The CDR3 runs 17 residues. V was trimmed by 3 bases and J by 2 bases, leaving 19 bases between them. The DNA of the CDR3 is TGTGCCAGCAGTGATTCCGACAGAGCGGATCTTAACACTGAAGCTTTCTTT. Translated, it gives CASSDSDRADLNTEAFF.